The next 14 T cell receptor beta chains were all read from a single sample in a study of molecular identifiers for immune sequencing clone quantification. TCRdb ran MiXCR on the PCR reads and lists one entry per CDR3 protein. This sample yields around 470,000 distinct CDR3 sequences, of which around a fifth are seen a single time; 0.7% to 0.95% belongs to the top ten. Material for sequencing was naive CD8+ T cells from blood, with Jurkat cell RNA spiked in. Subset in this sample: FACS-sorted CD8+CD4-CCR7+CD45RA+ naive T cells. These TCRs come from a human donor in good health. Some libraries in this study had Jurkat cell RNA spiked in.

This clonotype has only a few counts. This sequence joins TRBV30 and TRBJ2-2; the D call may be TRBD1 or TRBD2 (6 bases each). Germline V CDR1 and CDR2: GTSNPN, SVGIG (reference sequence). This CDR3 comprises 14 residues. V gave up 3 bases and J gave up 3 bases, with 11 bases separating them. The chain's CDR3 is CAWSRRGDTGELFF. The CDR3, as DNA: TGTGCCTGGAGCCGTAGGGGGGACACCGGGGAGCTGTTTTTT.

This clonotype has at least ten counts. The chain employs TRBV28 and TRBJ2-1, with 7 positions matching TRBD2. The CDR3 has 16 residues. Germline V lookup: CDR1 MDHEN, CDR2 SYDVKM. V lost 6 bases and J lost 5; bases outside the gene matches: 13. CDR3 sequence: CASSPARGLQDNEQFF. Here the CDR3 DNA reads TGTGCCAGCAGCCCGGCTCGGGGACTACAAGACAATGAGCAGTTCTTC.

This clonotype was observed a handful of times. The V call is TRBV7-3, the J call TRBJ2-3; a weak D match, TRBD2 (6 bases). The CDR3 has 15 residues. V was cut by 3 bases and J by 3 bases, with 13 bases left in between. Per germline, CDR1 SGHTA and CDR2 FQGTGA. In DNA, the CDR3 is TGTGCCAGCAGCTTTACGGGAGAAGGGACAGATACGCAGTATTTT. Translation: CASSFTGEGTDTQYF.

This chain joins TRBV6-1 and TRBJ2-3; TRBD2 aligns across 7 bases. The CDR3 consists of 13 residues. CDR1 and CDR2 (germline): MNHNS, SASEGT. Unmatched junction bases numbered 4, after V lost 7 bases and J lost 3 bases. CDR3 region: CASIGEGTDTQYF. The CDR3 nucleotides read TGTGCCAGCATTGGGGAGGGGACAGATACGCAGTATTTT.

The rearrangement links TRBV23-1 to TRBJ2-2; no definite D call. TRBV23-1 is an ORF, and what it does is uncertain. This CDR3 is 15 amino acids long. Between the trimmed V and J ends, which lost 9 bases and 6 bases, there was a span of 20 bases. The CDR3 DNA follows: TGCGCCAGACCTAAGACCCCTCAGGACGCCGGGGAGCTGTTTTTT. Its protein product is CARPKTPQDAGELFF.

In its sample, this clonotype was seen a few times. The V and J genes are TRBV11-2 and TRBJ1-4; the D is unclear. There are 15 residues in the CDR3. CDR1 SGHAT and CDR2 FQNNGV come from the germline V gene. The V gene lost 4 bases and the J gene lost 4 bases, with 13 bases spanning the gap. The CDR3 protein is CASSSKEGYNEKLFF. CDR3 in DNA: TGTGCCAGCAGCTCGAAGGAGGGATATAATGAAAAACTGTTTTTT.

This sequence joins TRBV3-1 and TRBJ1-4, with D maybe TRBD1 (6 bases). Per the germline V gene, CDR1 is LGHDT and CDR2 is YNNKEL (reference sequence). The V and J ends lost 1 base and 0 bases respectively, with 9 bases between them. The CDR3 extends over 16 amino acids. The CDR3 bases are TGTGCCAGCAGCCAAGGGACAGTTCCAACTAATGAAAAACTGTTTTTT. This encodes CASSQGTVPTNEKLFF.

The chain carries TRBV12-3 or TRBV12-4 and TRBJ2-3; possibly TRBD2 for D (6 bases). There are 15 residues in the CDR3. Trimming removed 6 bases from V and 2 bases from J, with 15 bases in between. The CDR3 loop is CASSASSGLTDTQYF. CDR3 coding DNA: TGTGCCAGCAGCGCTTCGAGCGGGCTCACAGATACGCAGTATTTT.

The chain uses TRBV27 and TRBJ2-3, with D possibly matching TRBD1 (6 bases). CDR1 is MNHEY, CDR2 SMNVEV, per germline (reference sequence). The V and J ends lost 2 bases and 6 bases respectively, with 15 bases between them. The CDR3 covers 15 residues. In nucleotides, the CDR3 is TGTGCCAGCAGTTTAGAACAGGGTACAATGGATACGCAGTATTTT. Its protein is CASSLEQGTMDTQYF.

The chain couples TRBV28 to TRBJ1-1, with D unclear. Germline V gives CDR1 MDHEN, CDR2 SYDVKM. V was pared by 11 bases and J by 1 base, with 17 bases between. This CDR3 comprises 14 residues. The CDR3 reads CALSRLAGNTEAFF. The CDR3 bases are TGTGCCCTATCTAGGTTGGCCGGGAACACTGAAGCTTTCTTT.

At least ten counts were recorded for this clonotype. The V gene is TRBV20-1, the J gene TRBJ2-1; no reliable D call. The CDR3 is 14 amino acids. Germline-derived CDR1 and CDR2 are DFQATT and SNEGSKA (reference sequence). V was cut by 0 bases and J by 3 bases, with 9 bases left in between. CDR3 loop: CSARDRQSYNEQFF. The CDR3 DNA follows: TGCAGTGCTAGAGATCGGCAGAGCTACAATGAGCAGTTCTTC.

V is TRBV29-1 and J is TRBJ1-1, with D possibly TRBD1 on 5 matching bases. Trimming cost V 6 bases and J 4 bases, with 18 bases left between them. The CDR3 is 14 residues long. Germline CDR1 SQVTM, CDR2 ANQGSEA. The CDR3 loop reads CSVASRDGGTEAFF. DNA for the CDR3: TGCAGCGTCGCGTCCCGGGACGGCGGCACTGAAGCTTTCTTT.

This clonotype came up many times. The rearrangement joins TRBV7-9 to TRBJ2-5; D is undetermined. CDR1 and CDR2 (germline): SEHNR, FQNEAQ (reference sequence). This CDR3 is built from 16 residues. V lost 1 base to trimming and J lost 4 bases, with 16 bases between them. DNA of the CDR3: TGTGCCAGCAGCTTAGTGGTTAGCCTTTCGTCAGAGACCCAGTACTTC. Its translation: CASSLVVSLSSETQYF.

This chain links TRBV7-2 with TRBJ2-2; D is undetermined. This CDR3 is 13 amino acids long. The germline V gene has CDR1 SGHTA and CDR2 FQGNSA. The V end was cut by 3 bases, the J end by 3 bases, with 5 bases between. The CDR3: CASSLDHTGELFF. Here the CDR3 DNA reads TGTGCCAGCAGCTTGGACCACACCGGGGAGCTGTTTTTT.